This TCR beta chain was sequenced for a study of blood T cell repertoires in COVID-19. V was shortened by 1 base and J by 0 bases, with 13 bases between the two germline ends. Looked up from germline, CDR1 is KGHSH and CDR2 is LQKENI. The CDR3 has 18 amino acids. TCRdb's table, derived via immunoSEQ multiplex PCR, lists solely in-frame clones and lacks some. Found here are about 45,000 clones, over 80% of them singletons; the top ten hold 8.2%. This clone turned up a few times. Sequencing was done on a sample of peripheral blood. This receptor was identified in a man older than 75 in a cohort sampled during active COVID-19. The chain carries TRBV18 and TRBJ2-6, with D perhaps TRBD2 (6 bases). The CDR3 here is CASSPLEQDYSGANVLTF. The CDR3 region has the DNA TGTGCCAGCTCACCACTGGAACAGGACTACTCTGGGGCCAACGTCCTGACTTTC.